Listed below are T cell receptor beta chains from one sample, sequenced in a study of beta chain features in type 1 diabetes. Here immunoSEQ multiplex PCR was the method, and the copy in TCRdb shows in-frame clones only, minus some. Of about 700,000 clones listed, roughly 13% are singletons. The sample was naive CD4+ T cells from blood. Receptor source: a man aged 18-30 years with type 1 diabetes. Both conserved end residues are part of each CDR3. The D gene is left open where the match is weak. Where a row states a size, it is once, few, many or the class of an expanded clone; other rows omit it.

few,TRBD2,TRBV5-1,TRBJ2-5,CASSFPPWGTSGGGETQYF
NA,NA,TRBV11-1,TRBJ2-5,CASSLAGADWGETQYF
few,NA,TRBV15,TRBJ2-1,CATSRFGIHNEQFF
few,NA,TRBV6-1,TRBJ2-3,CASRVGPSTDTQYF
few,NA,TRBV28,TRBJ2-1,CASSLAGTYYNEQFF
NA,NA,TRBV4-1,TRBJ1-3,CASSQGRFEGNTIYF
few,NA,TRBV15,TRBJ1-5,CATSRGGQSNQPQHF
NA,TRBD2,TRBV10-3,TRBJ2-2,CAISGGTTGELFF
NA,NA,TRBV5-4,TRBJ2-1,CASSLQLMGPEQFF
NA,NA,TRBV7-2,TRBJ2-2,CASSLRLPVYTNTGELFF
few,NA,TRBV5-4,TRBJ1-1,CASSSASDGNTEAFF
NA,TRBD2,TRBV7-9,TRBJ2-3,CASSLALAGGLYTDTQYF
NA,TRBD1,TRBV30,TRBJ2-2,CASHRDRVAGELFF
once,NA,TRBV6-5,TRBJ1-4,CATLLRPGTNEKLFF
few,NA,TRBV6-1,TRBJ1-2,CASSFTGSDGYTF
NA,NA,TRBV5-1,TRBJ1-2,CASSLVRSDYGYTF
few,NA,TRBV19,TRBJ1-1,CASIQQAENTEAFF
few,TRBD1,TRBV4-1,TRBJ1-6,CASSPGQGGRNSPLHF
few,TRBD1,TRBV9,TRBJ1-2,CASSALTGTGEDQSLGYTF
few,TRBD2,TRBV9,TRBJ2-1,CASSVIWGPGRGEQFF
NA,TRBD1,TRBV7-9,TRBJ2-1,CASSHLGQGAYNEQFF
NA,TRBD1,TRBV7-2,TRBJ2-5,CASSPRTGGVRETQYF
NA,NA,TRBV27,TRBJ2-5,CASASPINGGSKSTQYF
few,NA,TRBV5-1,TRBJ2-2,CASSWGPNTGELFF
NA,NA,TRBV30,TRBJ1-2,CAWSAQTDTYGYTF
NA,NA,TRBV2,TRBJ1-2,CASVNQGYGYTF
NA,TRBD1,TRBV7-9,TRBJ2-2,CASSLWDRNTGELFF
few,NA,TRBV7-9,TRBJ1-5,CASSLGGGPLGQPQHF
few,TRBD1,TRBV28,TRBJ1-2,CASRPGQVYGYTF
few,NA,TRBV14,TRBJ2-1,CASSRGPTYNEQFF
few,TRBD1,TRBV14,TRBJ1-3,CASSPRTGLGVGNTIYF
NA,NA,TRBV6-1,TRBJ2-5,CASTVPSQRETQYF
few,TRBD1,TRBV10-3,TRBJ2-7,CAIKGQAAYEQYF
few,NA,TRBV4-2,TRBJ2-2,CASSQRTVGELFF
NA,NA,TRBV10-3,TRBJ1-2,CAITGGLNYGYTF
NA,TRBD1,TRBV30,TRBJ1-2,CAWSVLEGAAGYTF
few,NA,TRBV10-3,TRBJ2-3,CAISEEEYTDTQYF
few,TRBD1,TRBV2,TRBJ2-3,CASTRQGATDTQYF
few,NA,TRBV30,TRBJ1-4,CAWSVIGHRDEKLFF
NA,NA,TRBV2,TRBJ2-2,CASRGQLTGELFF
NA,NA,TRBV5-1,TRBJ2-3,CASSLLVSGDTQYF
few,NA,TRBV4-2,TRBJ2-3,CASSPWTVADTQYF
NA,TRBD1,TRBV7-9,TRBJ2-3,CASSLGGQGTDTQYF